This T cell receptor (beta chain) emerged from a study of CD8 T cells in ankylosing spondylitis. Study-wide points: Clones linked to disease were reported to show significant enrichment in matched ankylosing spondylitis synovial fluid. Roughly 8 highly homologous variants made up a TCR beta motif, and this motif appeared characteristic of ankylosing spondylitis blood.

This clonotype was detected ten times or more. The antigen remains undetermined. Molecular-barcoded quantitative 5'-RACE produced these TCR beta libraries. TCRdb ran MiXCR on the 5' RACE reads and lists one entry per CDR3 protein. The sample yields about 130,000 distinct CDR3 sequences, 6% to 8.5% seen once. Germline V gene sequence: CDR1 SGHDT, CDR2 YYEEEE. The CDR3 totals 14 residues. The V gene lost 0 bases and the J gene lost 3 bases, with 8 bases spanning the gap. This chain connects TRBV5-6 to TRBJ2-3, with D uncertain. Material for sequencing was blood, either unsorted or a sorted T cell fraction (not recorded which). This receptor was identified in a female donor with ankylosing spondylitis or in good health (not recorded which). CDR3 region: CASSLDGSTDTQYF. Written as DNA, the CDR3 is TGTGCCAGCAGCTTGGATGGATCGACAGATACGCAGTATTTT.